The 29 T cell receptor beta chains given below trace back to one sample, sequenced in a study of shared clonotypes between healthy human individuals. Clones were sequenced by immunoSEQ multiplex PCR, and TCRdb holds only the in-frame ones, with some missing. The table has hundreds of thousands of clones, approximately 77% seen once. The specimen sequenced was PBMCs. These receptors all stem from a woman between 35 and 50 years old in good health. Some clones in this sample may be carry-over from other donors' samples.

This sequence joins TRBV10-1 and TRBJ1-1; weak D call: TRBD1 (5 bases). The CDR3 length is 14 residues. Germline CDR1 and CDR2: WNHNN and SYGVQD (reference sequence). Trimming stripped 1 base from V and 5 bases from J, with 11 bases between. The CDR3 is CASSEYRKGTEAFF. DNA for the CDR3: TGCGCCAGCAGTGAGTATCGAAAGGGGACTGAAGCTTTCTTT.

This clone was detected once. The chain joins TRBV27 to TRBJ2-7; TRBD1 is a possible D gene (6 bases). Germline CDR1 is MNHEY and CDR2 is SMNVEV (reference sequence). The germline V and J ends were trimmed by 8 bases and 3 bases, with 14 bases remaining between them. There are 13 residues in the CDR3. This CDR3 reads CASSSGTNYEQYF. CDR3 in DNA: TGTGCCAGCTCCAGTGGGACAAACTACGAGCAGTACTTC.

V usage is TRBV7-3 and J usage is TRBJ2-5, with D perhaps TRBD1 (6 bases). The CDR3 spans 15 residues. V dropped 7 bases and J dropped 5 bases, with 20 bases sitting between them. Germline values: CDR1 SGHTA, CDR2 FQGTGA. Here the CDR3 reads CASTWGGQSGETQYF. The DNA of the CDR3 is TGTGCCAGCACTTGGGGCGGACAGTCCGGGGAGACCCAGTACTTC. The full variable domain, with the rest looked up from reference TRBV7-3 and TRBJ2-5, is GAGVSQTPSNKVTEKGKYVELRCDPISGHTALYWYRQSLGQGPEFLIYFQGTGAADDSGLPNDRFFAVRPEGSVSTLKIQRTERGDSAVYLCASTWGGQSGETQYFGPGTRLLVL.

This clone was observed a single time. A read error is possible here, since a much larger clone lies one base away. The same CDR3 is also encoded by other DNA sequences in this sample. The rearrangement links TRBV18 to TRBJ2-7; possibly TRBD1 for D (6 bases). V lost 2 bases to trimming and J lost 10 bases, with 21 bases between them. The CDR3 is made up of 15 amino acids. Germline V gene lookup returns CDR1 KGHSH and CDR2 LQKENI. CDR3 in DNA: TGTGCCAGCTCACCAAAGGCGGACAGTAGCATCGACCAGTACTTC. Encoded protein: CASSPKADSSIDQYF.

The chain joins TRBV11-1 to TRBJ1-2; D gene ambiguous. Trimming shortened V by 5 bases and J by 4 bases, and 14 bases separated the two germline ends. Germline V gene data show CDR1 as SGHAT and CDR2 as FQDESV (reference sequence). The length of the CDR3 is 14 residues. CDR3 amino acids: CASSEFGQRYGYTF. CDR3 sequence (DNA): TGTGCCAGCAGCGAGTTCGGTCAGCGCTATGGCTACACCTTC.

The chain employs TRBV28 and TRBJ1-6; D perhaps matches TRBD1 (6 bases). The CDR3 contains 15 residues. Trimming took 6 bases from V and 6 from J, leaving 15 bases between them. Germline CDR1 reads MDHEN; CDR2 reads SYDVKM. This CDR3 reads CASSPLGGPNSPLHF. The CDR3 coding sequence is TGTGCCAGCAGCCCCCTCGGGGGGCCTAATTCACCCCTCCACTTT. Combining the CDR3 with reference TRBV28 and TRBJ1-6 gives the whole variable domain DVKVTQSSRYLVKRTGEKVFLECVQDMDHENMFWYRQDPGLGLRLIYFSYDVKMKEKGDIPEGYSVSREKKERFSLILESASTNQTSMYLCASSPLGGPNSPLHFGNGTRLTVT.

This clone was recorded a few times. This sequence joins TRBV9 and TRBJ1-1, with TRBD1 identical over 9 bases. Looked up from germline, CDR1 is SGDLS and CDR2 is YYNGEE. With V trimmed by 3 bases and J by 1 base, 7 bases remained unmatched. This CDR3 region has 16 residues. The CDR3 sequence: CASSETGGPQNTEAFF. Here the CDR3 DNA reads TGTGCCAGCAGCGAGACAGGGGGACCTCAGAACACTGAAGCTTTCTTT. Based on the CDR3 plus reference TRBV9 and TRBJ1-1, the full variable domain is DSGVTQTPKHLITATGQRVTLRCSPRSGDLSVYWYQQSLDQGLQFLIQYYNGEERAKGNILERFSAQQFPDLHSELNLSSLELGDSALYFCASSETGGPQNTEAFFGQGTRLTVV.

This clone was seen ten or more times. The chain couples TRBV11-2 to TRBJ2-7; no definite D call. This CDR3 is 14 amino acids long. Per the germline V gene, CDR1 is SGHAT and CDR2 is FQNNGV. V lost 0 bases, J lost 2 bases, and 8 bases lay in between. CDR3: CASSLDRAAYEQYF. For the CDR3, the DNA is TGTGCCAGCAGCTTAGATAGGGCAGCCTACGAGCAGTACTTC.

V and J are TRBV5-1 and TRBJ2-7; D is ambiguous. CDR1 is SGHRS and CDR2 is YFSETQ in the germline V gene. CDR3 length equals 12 residues. Trimming pared 2 bases from V and 0 bases from J, leaving 3 bases between. The CDR3 nucleotides are TGCGCCAGCAGCTTCAGCTCCTACGAGCAGTACTTC. It codes for CASSFSSYEQYF.

The chain combines TRBV28 with TRBJ1-3; D is perhaps TRBD1 (5 bases). V dropped 3 bases and J dropped 6 bases, with 15 bases sitting between them. Germline lookup yields CDR1 MDHEN and CDR2 SYDVKM. This CDR3 is 15 amino acids long. This CDR3 is CASSLQGASLNTIYF. In DNA, the CDR3 is TGTGCCAGCAGTTTGCAGGGCGCGAGTCTAAACACCATATATTTT.

This clone appeared many times. This rearrangement joins TRBV28 to TRBJ2-1; D remains unclear. V was trimmed by 4 bases and J by 2 bases, leaving 3 bases between them. This CDR3 contains 12 residues. Germline-derived CDR1 and CDR2 are MDHEN and SYDVKM. The CDR3 here is CASSWAYNEQFF. The CDR3 nucleotides read TGTGCCAGCAGTTGGGCCTACAATGAGCAGTTCTTC. The full variable domain, in which reference TRBV28 and TRBJ2-1 provide the parts outside the CDR3, is DVKVTQSSRYLVKRTGEKVFLECVQDMDHENMFWYRQDPGLGLRLIYFSYDVKMKEKGDIPEGYSVSREKKERFSLILESASTNQTSMYLCASSWAYNEQFFGPGTRLTVL.

The genes are TRBV27 and TRBJ2-3, with D maybe TRBD1 (6 bases). Germline assignment: CDR1 MNHEY and CDR2 SMNVEV (reference sequence). The CDR3 spans 15 residues. Trimming stripped 5 bases from V and 4 bases from J, with 16 bases between. As DNA, the CDR3 is TGTGCCAGCAGTAGCAACAGGGTTCGCGCAGATACGCAGTATTTT. Translating it yields CASSSNRVRADTQYF.

V and J are TRBV28 and TRBJ2-5; D possibly matches TRBD1 or TRBD2 (7 bases each). The CDR3 is made up of 14 amino acids. CDR1 MDHEN and CDR2 SYDVKM come from the germline V gene. The germline V and J ends were trimmed by 5 bases and 2 bases, with 12 bases remaining between them. The CDR3 sequence: CASSAQGGQETQYF. DNA for the CDR3: TGTGCCAGCAGTGCCCAGGGGGGGCAAGAGACCCAGTACTTC.

The chain has TRBV6-4 and TRBJ2-1; TRBD1 or TRBD2 may be the D gene (6 bases each). The ends were cut back, 10 bases at V and 15 bases at J, with 28 bases in the middle. Germline V gene lookup returns CDR1 MRHNA and CDR2 SNTAGT. The CDR3 is made up of 14 amino acids. The CDR3 region is CATVTRSTGWEVFF. Written as DNA, the CDR3 is TGTGCCACCGTCACCCGCTCCACAGGGTGGGAGGTGTTCTTC.

The V and J genes are TRBV6-1 and TRBJ1-5; no clear D gene. Germline values: CDR1 MNHNS, CDR2 SASEGT. This CDR3 is built from 13 residues. The V end was cut by 8 bases, the J end by 4 bases, with 12 bases between. In DNA form, the CDR3 reads TGTGCCAGCGCACAGAGTTGGAATCAGCCCCAGCATTTT. Its protein is CASAQSWNQPQHF.

There are many counts of this clone. One end of the junction varies from germline; a read error may be responsible. V is TRBV7-7 and J is TRBJ2-2, with D maybe TRBD2 (6 bases). CDR1 is SSHAT, CDR2 FNYEAQ, per germline (reference sequence). This CDR3 contains 19 residues. CDR3 amino acids: CASSLVPVSGGSGTGELFF. The CDR3 nucleotides are TGTGCTAGCAGCTTAGTTCCGGTTAGCGGCGGATCGGGCACCGGGGAGCTGTTTTTT. The entire variable domain, with the rest obtained from reference TRBV7-7 and TRBJ2-2, is as follows: GAGVSQSPRYKVTKRGQDVTLRCDPISSHATLYWYQQALGQGPEFLTYFNYEAQPDKSGLPSDRFSAERPEGSISTLTIQRTEQRDSAMYRCASSLVPVSGGSGTGELFFGEGSRLTVL.

Many counts were recorded for this clone. V gene TRBV27 combines with J gene TRBJ2-1, with D maybe TRBD2 (6 bases). This CDR3 comprises 16 residues. V was trimmed by 9 bases and J by 6 bases, leaving 24 bases between them. Germline assignment: CDR1 MNHEY and CDR2 SMNVEV (reference sequence). The CDR3 nucleotides read TGTGCCAGTACCAAAAGCGGGCCACAAGTAGGCAATGAGCAGTTCTTC. This codes for CASTKSGPQVGNEQFF.

This clone was observed a single time. The CDR3 DNA is TGTGCCTGGAGGGTGGCGGAAGGGAACATTCAGTACTTC. Its translation is CAWRVAEGNIQYF. The chain is built from TRBV30 and TRBJ2-4; D gene unclear. This CDR3 contains 13 residues. The V and J ends lost 3 bases and 7 bases respectively, with 13 bases between them. Germline loops: CDR1 GTSNPN, CDR2 SVGIG (reference sequence).

Ten or more counts support this clone. The chain employs TRBV14 and TRBJ1-2; no clear D gene. CDR3 length: 15 amino acids. The germline gives CDR1 SGHDN, CDR2 FVKESK. V was trimmed by 0 bases and J by 7 bases, leaving 15 bases between them. The CDR3 sequence is CASSQEVGSAVGYTF. The CDR3 DNA reads TGTGCCAGCAGCCAAGAAGTCGGGTCGGCGGTTGGCTACACCTTC.

About this clone: Other DNA sequences of this sample code for an identical CDR3. The chain employs TRBV5-1 and TRBJ1-1, with 9 bases matching TRBD1. In germline, CDR1 is SGHRS, CDR2 YFSETQ. J gave up 5 bases and V 1 base, and 6 bases lay outside the gene matches. The CDR3 covers 15 residues. This chain's CDR3 is CASSLMGQGETEAFF. For the CDR3, the DNA is TGCGCCAGCAGCTTGATGGGACAGGGAGAAACTGAAGCTTTCTTT.

The rearrangement links TRBV7-6 to TRBJ1-2; possible D gene TRBD1, 6 bases. The CDR3 totals 15 residues. Trimming removed 1 base from V and 5 bases from J, with 14 bases in between. Germline CDR1 SGHVS, CDR2 FNYEAQ. The CDR3 DNA is TGTGCCAGCAGCTTAGGCGGCATCCAGGGGTATGGCTACACCTTC. Its protein product is CASSLGGIQGYGYTF.

This clone was recorded a few times. The chain employs TRBV6-5 and TRBJ2-7; D might be TRBD1 or TRBD2, each matching 6 bases. Deletions cut 8 bases from V and 2 bases from J, with 19 bases between. This CDR3 contains 15 residues. Germline assignment: CDR1 MNHEY and CDR2 SVGAGI. The CDR3 spells CASGGRGTSTYEQYF. CDR3 nucleotide sequence: TGTGCCAGCGGGGGAAGGGGGACTTCTACCTACGAGCAGTACTTC.

The chain couples TRBV7-6 to TRBJ2-7, with D perhaps matching TRBD1 or TRBD2 (5 bases each). Germline CDR1 SGHVS, CDR2 FNYEAQ. CDR3 length: 14 residues. V gave up 0 bases and J gave up 9 bases, with 15 bases separating them. This CDR3 is CASSLAPGPSGQYF. The DNA for the CDR3 is TGTGCCAGCAGCTTAGCGCCAGGGCCGAGCGGGCAGTACTTC.

This rearrangement joins TRBV6-5 to TRBJ2-5, with D maybe TRBD2 (5 bases). The CDR3 is made up of 14 amino acids. Trimming shortened V by 6 bases and J by 7 bases, and 18 bases separated the two germline ends. Germline CDR1 reads MNHEY; CDR2 reads SVGAGI. CDR3 coding DNA: TGTGCCAGCAGCCACACTAGGACGGACGGGACCCAGTACTTC. Protein sequence: CASSHTRTDGTQYF.

The genes are TRBV5-1 and TRBJ1-1; no clear D. Germline CDR1 SGHRS, CDR2 YFSETQ. Between the trimmed V and J ends, which lost 3 bases and 2 bases, there was a span of 8 bases. The CDR3 is 13 amino acids. This chain's CDR3 is CASSSDPNTEAFF. For the CDR3, the DNA is TGCGCCAGCAGCTCGGACCCCAACACTGAAGCTTTCTTT. Together with reference TRBV5-1 and TRBJ1-1, the CDR3 gives the full variable domain: KAGVTQTPRYLIKTRGQQVTLSCSPISGHRSVSWYQQTPGQGLQFLFEYFSETQRNKGNFPGRFSGRQFSNSRSEMNVSTLELGDSALYLCASSSDPNTEAFFGQGTRLTVV.

This clone was counted once. V and J are TRBV4-2 and TRBJ2-7; D may correspond to TRBD1 or TRBD2 (7 bases each). CDR1 is LGHNA and CDR2 is YNFKEQ in the germline V gene. Trimming took off 11 bases at V and 3 bases at J, with 17 bases between the two ends. The CDR3 loop spans 13 amino acids. The CDR3 sequence is CAAGGRAFYEQYF. DNA for the CDR3: TGTGCCGCAGGGGGGAGGGCCTTCTACGAGCAGTACTTC.

The genes are TRBV7-9 and TRBJ2-5; 9 bases are a match to TRBD1. CDR1 and CDR2 (germline): SEHNR, FQNEAQ (reference sequence). This CDR3 comprises 14 residues. V dropped 5 bases and J dropped 3; count of bases not matched to a gene: 4. As DNA, the CDR3 is TGTGCCAGCAGCCCCACAGGGGGCGAAGAGACCCAGTACTTC. Translated: CASSPTGGEETQYF. The entire variable domain, with the rest obtained from reference TRBV7-9 and TRBJ2-5, is as follows: DTGVSQNPRHKITKRGQNVTFRCDPISEHNRLYWYRQTLGQGPEFLTYFQNEAQLEKSRLLSDRFSAERPKGSFSTLEIQRTEQGDSAMYLCASSPTGGEETQYFGPGTRLLVL.

The chain links TRBV7-2 to TRBJ1-1; a weak D match, TRBD1 (6 bases). V gave up 0 bases and J gave up 8 bases, with 10 bases separating them. This CDR3 is 13 amino acids long. From germline, CDR1 is SGHTA and CDR2 FQGNSA. The CDR3 nucleotides read TGTGCCAGCAGCTTAGCTCGGGGGGCGGAAGCTTTCTTT. Amino acid sequence: CASSLARGAEAFF.

The V gene is TRBV29-1, the J gene TRBJ1-5, with 7 nucleotides matching TRBD1. The J segment lost 3 bases and the V segment lost 4 bases, leaving 6 bases of the junction unmatched. In germline, CDR1 is SQVTM, CDR2 ANQGSEA. The CDR3 covers 14 residues. For the CDR3, the DNA is TGCAGCGTTGCGCAGGGGGATCCCAATCAGCCCCAGCATTTT. Translated, it gives CSVAQGDPNQPQHF. The full variable domain, in which reference TRBV29-1 and TRBJ1-5 provide the parts outside the CDR3, is SAVISQKPSRDICQRGTSLTIQCQVDSQVTMMFWYRQQPGQSLTLIATANQGSEATYESGFVIDKFPISRPNLTFSTLTVSNMSPEDSSIYLCSVAQGDPNQPQHFGDGTRLSIL.